This is a list of T cell receptor beta chains from one sample in a study of blood T cell repertoires in COVID-19. Measured with immunoSEQ multiplex PCR; TCRdb has only the in-frame clones, and not every one. The table lists fewer than 200,000 clones, 70% to 85% of them singletons. What was sequenced was PBMCs or T cells enriched from blood (not recorded which). The source is a woman in her fifties or sixties who had recovered from COVID-19. The CDR3 runs from the conserved cysteine through the conserved F or W. The size of a clone is reported for some rows only, either as once, few or many, or as a class for expanded clones.

v_call: TRBV18; j_call: TRBJ1-2; clone_size: NA; cdr3_aa: CASSPASTGTGLANYGYTF
v_call: TRBV27; j_call: TRBJ2-7; clone_size: NA; cdr3_aa: CASSRGLAGAYSYEQYF
v_call: TRBV18; j_call: TRBJ1-5; clone_size: NA; cdr3_aa: CASSPRADGQPQHF
v_call: TRBV18; j_call: TRBJ2-7; clone_size: NA; cdr3_aa: CASSPGGDYEQYF
v_call: TRBV27; j_call: TRBJ1-6; clone_size: NA; cdr3_aa: CASSPSRGQYNSPLHF
v_call: TRBV30; j_call: TRBJ1-5; clone_size: NA; cdr3_aa: CAWSTRENQPQHF
v_call: TRBV27; j_call: TRBJ2-5; clone_size: NA; cdr3_aa: CASSLSAGLETQYF
v_call: TRBV7-2; j_call: TRBJ2-1; clone_size: NA; cdr3_aa: CASSLRGEQFF
v_call: TRBV10-3; j_call: TRBJ2-2; clone_size: few; cdr3_aa: CAISDYDRQNTGELFF
v_call: TRBV4-2; j_call: TRBJ2-3; clone_size: NA; cdr3_aa: CASSRTGTGFTDTQYF
v_call: TRBV11-2; j_call: TRBJ2-1; clone_size: NA; cdr3_aa: CSSGLAGPNRNEQFF
v_call: TRBV28; j_call: TRBJ2-7; clone_size: once; cdr3_aa: CASSPGQTSYEQYF
v_call: TRBV3-1/TRBV3-2; j_call: TRBJ1-5; clone_size: NA; cdr3_aa: CASSQAGSNQPQHF
v_call: TRBV2; j_call: TRBJ1-5; clone_size: NA; cdr3_aa: CASSVMYSNQPQHF
v_call: TRBV12-3/TRBV12-4; j_call: TRBJ1-4; clone_size: NA; cdr3_aa: CASGSTGSEKLFF
v_call: TRBV6-5; j_call: TRBJ2-7; clone_size: NA; cdr3_aa: CASSTTPGTGYEQYF
v_call: TRBV5-1; j_call: TRBJ2-5; clone_size: once; cdr3_aa: CASSGGTVKETQYF
v_call: TRBV7-9; j_call: TRBJ2-7; clone_size: few; cdr3_aa: CASSPLAASSYEQYF
v_call: TRBV5-4; j_call: TRBJ1-2; clone_size: NA; cdr3_aa: CASSPDSNYGYTF
v_call: TRBV28; j_call: TRBJ2-5; clone_size: NA; cdr3_aa: CASSPTDLRKTQYF
v_call: TRBV29-1; j_call: TRBJ2-2; clone_size: NA; cdr3_aa: CSAKDRVNTGELFF
v_call: TRBV12-3/TRBV12-4; j_call: TRBJ1-2; clone_size: NA; cdr3_aa: CASSPGRVVGYTF
v_call: TRBV6-1; j_call: TRBJ1-1; clone_size: NA; cdr3_aa: CASSEARAFF
v_call: TRBV5-1; j_call: TRBJ1-1; clone_size: NA; cdr3_aa: CASSLLGRGMNTEAFF
v_call: TRBV11-2; j_call: TRBJ2-7; clone_size: NA; cdr3_aa: CASSFFSYEQYF
v_call: TRBV10-3; j_call: TRBJ1-5; clone_size: NA; cdr3_aa: CAIRGDRDQPQHF
v_call: TRBV12-3/TRBV12-4; j_call: TRBJ2-2; clone_size: NA; cdr3_aa: CAYTPSTGELFF
v_call: TRBV6-5; j_call: TRBJ1-2; clone_size: NA; cdr3_aa: CASSRRQTYGYTF
v_call: TRBV9; j_call: TRBJ2-1; clone_size: NA; cdr3_aa: CASSLLAGQANEQFF
v_call: TRBV7-3; j_call: TRBJ2-1; clone_size: NA; cdr3_aa: CASSLIRDNEQFF
v_call: TRBV3-1/TRBV3-2; j_call: TRBJ2-7; clone_size: NA; cdr3_aa: CASSQVRGRVDEQYF
v_call: TRBV19; j_call: TRBJ2-1; clone_size: NA; cdr3_aa: CASSIRENYNEQFF
v_call: TRBV28; j_call: TRBJ1-1; clone_size: NA; cdr3_aa: CASIQVLNTEAFF
v_call: TRBV5-1; j_call: TRBJ1-2; clone_size: few; cdr3_aa: CASSLEPNSGGLRGNGYTF
v_call: TRBV18; j_call: TRBJ1-1; clone_size: NA; cdr3_aa: CASSPQGVNTEAFF
v_call: TRBV6-5; j_call: TRBJ1-1; clone_size: NA; cdr3_aa: CASGHWAGRGEAFF
v_call: TRBV10-3; j_call: TRBJ1-2; clone_size: NA; cdr3_aa: CAISGGGAANYGYTF
v_call: TRBV10-2; j_call: TRBJ2-7; clone_size: NA; cdr3_aa: CASRVDRDYEQYF
v_call: TRBV5-4; j_call: TRBJ1-2; clone_size: once; cdr3_aa: CASTRTGVGDGYTF
v_call: TRBV10-3; j_call: TRBJ1-6; clone_size: NA; cdr3_aa: CAISGTTSENSPLHF
v_call: TRBV5-4; j_call: TRBJ2-1; clone_size: NA; cdr3_aa: CASSLDAWDRGNEQFF
v_call: TRBV11-2; j_call: TRBJ1-4; clone_size: NA; cdr3_aa: CASSRSGGGEKLFF
v_call: TRBV30; j_call: TRBJ2-7; clone_size: NA; cdr3_aa: CAWSETGPGPDEQYF
v_call: TRBV19; j_call: TRBJ1-1; clone_size: NA; cdr3_aa: CASSAQGASTEAFF
v_call: TRBV2; j_call: TRBJ1-5; clone_size: many; cdr3_aa: CASSEFEDQPQHF
v_call: TRBV10-3; j_call: TRBJ2-1; clone_size: once; cdr3_aa: CAISEVRLTYNEQFF
v_call: TRBV6-5; j_call: TRBJ2-2; clone_size: NA; cdr3_aa: CATKDRNTGELFF
v_call: TRBV5-4; j_call: TRBJ2-7; clone_size: NA; cdr3_aa: CASSPTGGGDEQYF
v_call: TRBV6-2/TRBV6-3; j_call: TRBJ2-7; clone_size: NA; cdr3_aa: CASSPSDYEQYF
v_call: TRBV7-8; j_call: TRBJ1-5; clone_size: few; cdr3_aa: CASSPGRDRGSQPQHF
v_call: TRBV28; j_call: TRBJ1-3; clone_size: NA; cdr3_aa: CASSLIPNSGNTIYF
v_call: TRBV6-2/TRBV6-3; j_call: TRBJ2-1; clone_size: NA; cdr3_aa: CASSYPTNMEQFF
v_call: TRBV28; j_call: TRBJ2-5; clone_size: NA; cdr3_aa: CDPRGGETQYF
v_call: TRBV7-9; j_call: TRBJ2-2; clone_size: few; cdr3_aa: CASSLGQGTGELFF
v_call: TRBV19; j_call: TRBJ1-2; clone_size: NA; cdr3_aa: CASSIQGAIYGYTF
v_call: TRBV24-1; j_call: TRBJ2-1; clone_size: NA; cdr3_aa: CATSEGGGRDNEQFF
v_call: TRBV5-1; j_call: TRBJ2-5; clone_size: NA; cdr3_aa: CASSLGVGAGAETQYF
v_call: TRBV28; j_call: TRBJ2-2; clone_size: NA; cdr3_aa: CASTRGGNTGELFF
v_call: TRBV15; j_call: TRBJ1-1; clone_size: many; cdr3_aa: CATRKDSLNTEAFF
v_call: TRBV6-5; j_call: TRBJ1-2; clone_size: NA; cdr3_aa: CASRGSHYGYTF